Below are 14 T cell receptor beta chains sequenced from a single sample in a study of blood T cell repertoires in COVID-19. The data were produced by immunoSEQ multiplex PCR, yet TCRdb's version contains in-frame clones alone and is incomplete. The sample holds about 380,000 clones, approximately 84% seen once. The sample was PBMCs or T cells enriched from blood (not recorded which). The receptors were gathered from a woman aged 25 to 39 who had recovered from COVID-19.

In its sample, this clone was seen a few times. The gene calls are TRBV18 and TRBJ2-7, with 14 nucleotides matching TRBD2. Germline CDR1 is KGHSH and CDR2 is LQKENI. After removal of 1 base from V and 5 bases from J, the junction contained 4 bases not matched to a gene. This CDR3 is 16 amino acids long. Here the CDR3 reads CASSPLGLAGANEQYF. The CDR3, as DNA: TGTGCCAGCTCACCACTGGGACTAGCGGGAGCAAACGAGCAGTACTTC.

The rearrangement joins TRBV4-1 to TRBJ1-5; D call uncertain. From germline, CDR1 is MGHRA and CDR2 YSYEKL. V lost 4 bases and J 0 bases, leaving 13 bases between the germline ends. CDR3 size: 16 residues. The CDR3 sequence is CASSPWADSSNQPQHF. CDR3 nucleotide sequence: TGCGCCAGCAGCCCTTGGGCAGATTCTAGCAATCAGCCCCAGCATTTT.

This sequence joins TRBV5-4 and TRBJ2-7; 12 nucleotides agree with TRBD2. The germline V gene has CDR1 SGHNT and CDR2 YYREEE (reference sequence). Trimming at V came to 4 bases and at J to 5 bases, leaving 10 bases not matched to a gene. The CDR3 runs to 16 residues. CDR3 in amino acids: CASSPLLAGGSHEQYF. The CDR3 DNA sequence: TGTGCCAGCAGCCCATTGCTAGCGGGGGGGTCCCACGAGCAGTACTTC.

The V gene is TRBV7-2, the J gene TRBJ2-1; TRBD2 matches at 7 bases. The germline gives CDR1 SGHTA, CDR2 FQGNSA. The V and J ends lost 3 bases and 6 bases, in that order; junction bases with no gene match: 8. This CDR3 is 15 amino acids long. CDR3 region: CASSFTTSTGNEQFF. CDR3 sequence (DNA): TGTGCCAGCAGCTTCACGACTAGCACCGGCAATGAGCAGTTCTTC.

This chain connects TRBV28 to TRBJ1-4; perhaps TRBD1 as D (5 bases). CDR3 length equals 14 residues. V lost 3 bases and J 8 bases, leaving 13 bases between the germline ends. Germline V gene lookup returns CDR1 MDHEN and CDR2 SYDVKM. CDR3 protein: CASSFPGEGEKLFF. CDR3 coding DNA: TGTGCCAGCAGTTTCCCGGGGGAGGGGGAAAAACTGTTTTTT. Looking up the rest from reference TRBV28 and TRBJ1-4 gives the full variable domain: DVKVTQSSRYLVKRTGEKVFLECVQDMDHENMFWYRQDPGLGLRLIYFSYDVKMKEKGDIPEGYSVSREKKERFSLILESASTNQTSMYLCASSFPGEGEKLFFGSGTQLSVL.

This clone has a single count. The rearrangement uses TRBV14 and TRBJ1-2, with a tentative D call TRBD1 (6 bases). The V gene's germline CDR1 is SGHDN and CDR2 FVKESK. The CDR3 covers 12 residues. The ends were cut back, 3 bases at V and 8 bases at J, with 10 bases in the middle. The CDR3 sequence is CASSQPGEGYTF. The CDR3 DNA is TGTGCCAGCAGCCAGCCAGGGGAAGGCTACACCTTC.

The rearrangement uses TRBV27 and TRBJ1-4; a weak D match, TRBD1 (6 bases). Germline assignment: CDR1 MNHEY and CDR2 SMNVEV (reference sequence). The V and J ends lost 3 bases and 6 bases respectively, with 11 bases between them. This CDR3 is built from 14 residues. CDR3 region: CASSFLQGDEKLFF. The CDR3 DNA reads as TGTGCCAGCAGTTTCCTACAGGGCGATGAAAAACTGTTTTTT.

The rearrangement uses TRBV19 and TRBJ1-5, with 9 bases lining up with TRBD1. Germline CDR1 reads LNHDA; CDR2 reads SQIVND (reference sequence). Trimming cost V 6 bases and J 8 bases; bases outside gene matches: 23. The CDR3 has 19 residues. The CDR3 DNA reads as TGTGCCAGTAGCAAATTGGAGGGGTTCACAGGGGGCGTCGGGGAGCCCCAGCATTTT. This translates into CASSKLEGFTGGVGEPQHF.

The rearrangement uses TRBV10-3 and TRBJ2-2; TRBD2 is a possible D gene (5 bases). V was shortened by 5 bases and J by 8 bases, with 12 bases between the two germline ends. Per the germline V gene, CDR1 is ENHRY and CDR2 is SYGVKD. The CDR3 extends over 13 amino acids. CDR3 in amino acids: CAISLGERGELFF. Written as DNA, the CDR3 is TGTGCCATCAGTCTCGGGGAAAGGGGGGAGCTGTTTTTT.

In this sample, this clone turned up a few times. The J gene is TRBJ1-1, the V gene TRBV6-5; maybe TRBD1 (5 bases). Germline lookup yields CDR1 MNHEY and CDR2 SVGAGI. CDR3 length: 13 residues. V was pared by 7 bases and J by 8 bases, with 17 bases between. CDR3 in amino acids: CASNTLARQEAFF. The CDR3 DNA is TGTGCCAGCAATACCCTCGCGAGACAGGAAGCTTTCTTT.

The chain joins TRBV7-9 to TRBJ2-7; 7 positions match TRBD2. This CDR3 comprises 15 residues. Germline lookup yields CDR1 SEHNR and CDR2 FQNEAQ (reference sequence). The trim removed 1 base at V and 2 bases at J, leaving 5 bases unmatched. The CDR3 loop is CASSLDQRGTYEQYF. In nucleotides, the CDR3 is TGTGCCAGCAGCTTAGACCAGCGGGGCACCTACGAGCAGTACTTC.

The V call is TRBV6-5, the J call TRBJ2-3, with 9 bases matching TRBD1. The length of the CDR3 is 13 residues. With V trimmed by 8 bases and J by 4 bases, 4 bases remained unmatched. Per germline, CDR1 MNHEY and CDR2 SVGAGI. The CDR3 reads CASGQGRADTQYF. As DNA, the CDR3 is TGTGCCAGCGGACAGGGGCGGGCAGATACGCAGTATTTT.

This sequence joins TRBV7-9 and TRBJ2-1; D is perhaps TRBD1 (6 bases). The CDR3 totals 13 residues. Germline lookup yields CDR1 SEHNR and CDR2 FQNEAQ (reference sequence). V was shortened by 1 base and J by 9 bases, with 10 bases between the two germline ends. The CDR3 DNA reads as TGTGCCAGCAGCTTAGGAGGGGGTGTTGAGCAGTTCTTC. Protein product: CASSLGGGVEQFF.

The chain carries TRBV2 and TRBJ2-2; maybe TRBD1 (6 bases). Per the germline V gene, CDR1 is SNHLY and CDR2 is FYNNEI. CDR3 length equals 14 residues. V dropped 8 bases and J dropped 2 bases, with 12 bases sitting between them. Here the CDR3 reads CASRYRVNTGELFF. The CDR3 nucleotides are TGTGCCAGCCGATACAGGGTAAACACCGGGGAGCTGTTTTTT. Using reference TRBV2 and TRBJ2-2 for the parts outside the CDR3, the full variable domain is EPEVTQTPSHQVTQMGQEVILRCVPISNHLYFYWYRQILGQKVEFLVSFYNNEISEKSEIFDDQFSVERPDGSNFTLKIRSTKLEDSAMYFCASRYRVNTGELFFGEGSRLTVL.